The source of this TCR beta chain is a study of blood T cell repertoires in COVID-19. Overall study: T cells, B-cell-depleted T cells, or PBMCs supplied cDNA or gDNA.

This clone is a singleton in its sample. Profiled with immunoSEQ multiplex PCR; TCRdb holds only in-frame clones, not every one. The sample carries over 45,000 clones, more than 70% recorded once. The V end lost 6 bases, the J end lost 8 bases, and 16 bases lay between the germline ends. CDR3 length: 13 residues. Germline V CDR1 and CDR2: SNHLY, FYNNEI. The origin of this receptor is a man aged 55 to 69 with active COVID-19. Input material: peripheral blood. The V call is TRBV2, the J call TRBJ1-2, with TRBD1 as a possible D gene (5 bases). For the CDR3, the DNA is TGTGCCAGCAGCCCCAAGTGGGGGGGAGGCTACACCTTC. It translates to CASSPKWGGGYTF.